These 25 T cell receptor beta chains share one sample of origin, sequenced in a study of CD8+CD57+ T cells in acquired aplastic anemia. According to the study, genomic DNA was the template for TCR beta VDJ and CDR3 profiling. MiXCR, applied by TCRdb to the reads, yields one record per CDR3 protein. The sample has 190,000 or so distinct CDR3 sequences; over 60% are singletons. The sample taken for sequencing was sorted CD4+, CD8+, or CD8+CD57+ T cells (not recorded which) from PBMCs. These receptors all come from a human donor in good health.

V is TRBV12-3 or TRBV12-4 and J is TRBJ1-2, with 8 bases identical to TRBD1. The J segment lost 9 bases and the V segment lost 6 bases, leaving 3 bases of the junction unmatched. This CDR3 has 11 amino acids. The DNA for the CDR3 is TGTGCCAGCAGCGGGACAGGTAGCTACACCTTC. It codes for CASSGTGSYTF.

The V and J genes are TRBV19 and TRBJ2-7; D not resolved. CDR1 LNHDA and CDR2 SQIVND come from the germline V gene (reference sequence). V lost 5 bases to trimming and J lost 4 bases, with 15 bases between them. The CDR3 has 14 residues. CDR3 amino acids: CASSGPPHDYEQYF. The CDR3 coding sequence is TGTGCCAGTAGTGGCCCCCCACACGATTACGAGCAGTACTTC. The full variable domain, in which reference TRBV19 and TRBJ2-7 provide the parts outside the CDR3, is DGGITQSPKYLFRKEGQNVTLSCEQNLNHDAMYWYRQDPGQGLRLIYYSQIVNDFQKGDIAEGYSVSREKKESFPLTVTSAQKNPTAFYLCASSGPPHDYEQYFGPGTRLTVT.

The J gene is TRBJ2-6, the V gene TRBV2, with D tentatively TRBD1 (5 bases). V was cut by 6 bases and J by 3 bases, with 9 bases left in between. This CDR3 comprises 14 residues. CDR1 and CDR2 (germline): SNHLY, FYNNEI. Here the CDR3 reads CASSQGFGANVLTF. The CDR3 nucleotides are TGTGCCAGCAGCCAGGGCTTTGGGGCCAACGTCCTGACTTTC.

V gene TRBV5-1 combines with J gene TRBJ2-7, with D hard to call. The CDR3 consists of 14 residues. Germline CDR1 is SGHRS and CDR2 is YFSETQ. The V end was cut by 1 base, the J end by 0 bases, with 8 bases between. The CDR3 protein is CASSLRAGSYEQYF. The CDR3 coding sequence is TGCGCCAGCAGCTTGCGGGCTGGCTCCTACGAGCAGTACTTC.

The V gene is TRBV7-2, the J gene TRBJ2-5; D may be TRBD2 (5 bases). From germline, CDR1 is SGHTA and CDR2 FQGNSA. The CDR3 length is 15 residues. Trimming left V 2 bases short and J 2 bases short, with 12 bases between. This CDR3 reads CASSLRGQSQETQYF. CDR3 in DNA: TGTGCCAGCAGCTTACGAGGGCAGAGTCAAGAGACCCAGTACTTC.

The chain is built from TRBV9 and TRBJ1-2; TRBD1 might be the D (6 bases). Germline V gene sequence: CDR1 SGDLS, CDR2 YYNGEE. The CDR3 covers 14 residues. Trimming took off 0 bases at V and 2 bases at J, with 8 bases between the two ends. CDR3 region: CASSVDRANYGYTF. DNA of the CDR3: TGTGCCAGCAGCGTAGACAGGGCGAACTATGGCTACACCTTC. Filled out from reference TRBV9 and TRBJ1-2, the complete variable domain reads DSGVTQTPKHLITATGQRVTLRCSPRSGDLSVYWYQQSLDQGLQFLIQYYNGEERAKGNILERFSAQQFPDLHSELNLSSLELGDSALYFCASSVDRANYGYTFGSGTRLTVV.

The chain links TRBV2 to TRBJ1-4; 8 nucleotides align to TRBD1. V gave up 6 bases and J gave up 8 bases; unmatched junction bases: 2. CDR1 and CDR2 (germline): SNHLY, FYNNEI. The CDR3 spans 12 residues. CDR3 loop: CASRTGDEKLFF. The CDR3 nucleotides read TGTGCCAGCAGGACAGGGGACGAAAAACTGTTTTTT.

There are a few counts of this clonotype. The chain joins TRBV20-1 to TRBJ1-5, with a weak D call TRBD1 (6 bases). The CDR3 extends over 15 amino acids. Per germline, CDR1 DFQATT and CDR2 SNEGSKA (reference sequence). The ends were cut back, 5 bases at V and 3 bases at J, with 17 bases in the middle. The CDR3 loop reads CSAFKPGQSNQPQHF. For the CDR3, the DNA is TGCAGTGCTTTCAAACCGGGACAATCCAATCAGCCCCAGCATTTT.

Of note for this clonotype: A junction end diverges from the germline sequence, so it may reflect a read error. The chain carries TRBV19 and TRBJ2-1; D unclear. Germline CDR1 and CDR2: LNHDA and SQIVND (reference sequence). This CDR3 is built from 12 residues. The CDR3, as DNA: TGTGCCAGTAGTATGAGCAGCAATGGGCAGTTCTTC. Translation gives CASSMSSNGQFF.

The rearrangement uses TRBV2 and TRBJ2-3, with D unresolved. V was clipped by 11 bases and J by 4 bases, with 13 bases between them. The CDR3 covers 12 residues. Germline-derived CDR1 and CDR2 are SNHLY and FYNNEI. This CDR3 reads CASKRLADTQYF. The CDR3 bases are TGTGCCTCCAAGCGTCTCGCAGATACGCAGTATTTT.

This sequence joins TRBV24-1 and TRBJ1-2; D is ambiguous. This CDR3 region has 14 residues. The V and J ends lost 4 bases and 4 bases respectively, with 12 bases between them. CDR1 KGHDR and CDR2 SFDVKD come from the germline V gene. CDR3 region: CATSETEAGYGYTF. The CDR3 DNA reads as TGTGCCACCAGTGAGACCGAGGCTGGCTATGGCTACACCTTC.

This clonotype was observed a single time. The chain employs TRBV12-3 or TRBV12-4 and TRBJ2-7; a weak D match, TRBD1 (5 bases). There are 13 residues in the CDR3. V was shortened by 1 base and J by 6 bases, with 10 bases between the two germline ends. The CDR3 loop reads CASSLVGVAEQYF. CDR3 nucleotide sequence: TGTGCCAGCAGTTTAGTAGGGGTCGCCGAGCAGTACTTC.

This sequence joins TRBV7-9 and TRBJ2-5; D is tentatively TRBD1 or TRBD2 (6 bases each). Per the germline V gene, CDR1 is SEHNR and CDR2 is FQNEAQ (reference sequence). Trimming left V 5 bases short and J 3 bases short, with 16 bases between. This CDR3 is built from 15 residues. CDR3 nucleotides: TGTGCCAGCAGCCCACCTCCGGGGGCTAAAGAGACCCAGTACTTC. It yields the protein CASSPPPGAKETQYF.

J is TRBJ2-2 and V is TRBV24-1; 8 bases line up with TRBD2. Germline V gene lookup returns CDR1 KGHDR and CDR2 SFDVKD. J was trimmed by 10 bases and V by 5 bases; bases with no gene match: 11. CDR3 length equals 15 residues. In nucleotides, the CDR3 is TGTGCCACCAGTGCCTCGGGAGGGCCCTCGGCGGAGCTGTTTTTT. It specifies CATSASGGPSAELFF.

The V call is TRBV7-2, the J call TRBJ2-3; TRBD1 matches at 8 bases. This CDR3 is 15 amino acids long. Per germline, CDR1 SGHTA and CDR2 FQGNSA. The V segment lost 2 bases and the J segment 0 bases; nucleotides outside the gene matches: 1. The CDR3 DNA reads TGTGCCAGCAGCTTATACAGGGGGAGCACAGATACGCAGTATTTT. The encoded protein is CASSLYRGSTDTQYF.

The chain recombines TRBV6-6 with TRBJ2-5; 9 bases line up with TRBD1. The ends lost 6 bases at V and 0 bases at J; junction bases unmatched: 26. The CDR3 loop spans 22 amino acids. The germline CDR1 and CDR2 sequences are MNHNY and SVGAGI (reference sequence). CDR3 residues: CASRRSILPGQGKTQYQETQYF. The CDR3 nucleotides are TGTGCCAGCAGACGCAGCATCTTACCGGGACAGGGCAAAACACAGTACCAAGAGACCCAGTACTTC.

This clonotype was counted ten times or more. The chain recombines TRBV5-1 with TRBJ2-7; D possibly uses TRBD1 or TRBD2 (5 bases each). CDR3 length: 15 amino acids. Germline V gene lookup returns CDR1 SGHRS and CDR2 YFSETQ. Trimming took off 6 bases at V and 3 bases at J, with 19 bases between the two ends. In DNA, the CDR3 is TGCGCCAGCAACTTTAGGGACCCGACAGACTACGAGCAGTACTTC. Its protein product is CASNFRDPTDYEQYF. Full variable domain (rest looked up from reference TRBV5-1 and TRBJ2-7): KAGVTQTPRYLIKTRGQQVTLSCSPISGHRSVSWYQQTPGQGLQFLFEYFSETQRNKGNFPGRFSGRQFSNSRSEMNVSTLELGDSALYLCASNFRDPTDYEQYFGPGTRLTVT.

This sequence joins TRBV9 and TRBJ1-4, with a tentative D call TRBD1 (6 bases). V was trimmed by 0 bases and J by 7 bases, leaving 10 bases between them. The CDR3 has 14 residues. CDR1 and CDR2 (germline): SGDLS, YYNGEE. CDR3 sequence reads: CASSVGDTTEKLFF. CDR3 nucleotide sequence: TGTGCCAGCAGCGTAGGGGACACCACTGAAAAACTGTTTTTT.

On this clonotype: A junction boundary mismatches the germline segment, possibly from a read error. The CDR3 loop is CATSRSGTGDQPQHF. The DNA of the CDR3 is TGTGCCACCAGCAGGAGCGGGACAGGGGATCAGCCCCAACATTTT. The chain couples TRBV15 to TRBJ1-5; 10 nucleotides agree with TRBD1. This CDR3 spans 15 amino acids. Germline lookup yields CDR1 LNHNV and CDR2 YYDKDF (reference sequence).

Points on this clonotype: One junction end disagrees with the germline gene, perhaps due to a read error. V and J are TRBV9 and TRBJ1-5; 8 positions agree with TRBD1. CDR1 and CDR2 from the germline V gene are SGDLS and YYNGEE. The length of the CDR3 is 14 residues. CDR3 nucleotide sequence: TGTGCCAACAGCGACCGACAGGGGACGGGGCCCCAGCATTTT. Residues: CANSDRQGTGPQHF.

The gene calls are TRBV5-1 and TRBJ1-6, with unresolved D. Per the germline V gene, CDR1 is SGHRS and CDR2 is YFSETQ. V lost 0 bases, J lost 7 bases, and 14 bases lay in between. The CDR3 totals 16 residues. CDR3 DNA sequence: TGCGCCAGCAGCTTGGGCGGGGTTTCGAGAAATTCACCCCTCCACTTT. The encoded protein is CASSLGGVSRNSPLHF.

The DNA of the CDR3 is TGCAGTGCCATTGGGGACAGGGTAGGGTCACCCCTCCACTTT. Its translation is CSAIGDRVGSPLHF. The genes are TRBV20-1 and TRBJ1-6; TRBD1 agrees at 9 bases. The V gene end was trimmed by 6 bases and the J gene end by 10 bases; junction bases not matched to a gene: 10. The CDR3 sequence is 14 residues long. Germline V lookup: CDR1 DFQATT, CDR2 SNEGSKA (reference sequence).

Comment on this clonotype: Just one base apart from a much larger clone, this may be a read error. The chain joins TRBV6-4 to TRBJ1-2; TRBD1 is a possible D gene (5 bases). CDR1 and CDR2 (germline): MRHNA, SNTAGT. CDR3 length: 15 amino acids. CDR3 residues: CASSDSNPGRYGCTF. The CDR3 nucleotides are TGTGCCAGCAGTGACTCGAATCCGGGACGTTATGGCTGCACCTTC.

The CDR3 sequence: CASSQENSGVYEQYF. The CDR3 DNA follows: TGTGCCAGCAGCCAAGAGAATAGCGGGGTCTACGAGCAGTACTTC. This rearrangement joins TRBV19 to TRBJ2-5; the match to TRBD2 covers 8 bases. The end of the DNA fits TRBJ2-7 better, so the J call may be wrong. The CDR3 consists of 15 residues. The germline CDR1 and CDR2 sequences are LNHDA and SQIVND (reference sequence).

J is TRBJ1-2 and V is TRBV27; possible D gene TRBD1, 5 bases. V lost 5 bases and J lost 5, with 21 bases in between. Germline-derived CDR1 and CDR2 are MNHEY and SMNVEV (reference sequence). CDR3 length: 16 residues. This CDR3 is CASSPFYPGGTYGYTF. The DNA of the CDR3 is TGTGCCAGCAGTCCATTTTACCCCGGGGGAACATATGGCTACACCTTC.